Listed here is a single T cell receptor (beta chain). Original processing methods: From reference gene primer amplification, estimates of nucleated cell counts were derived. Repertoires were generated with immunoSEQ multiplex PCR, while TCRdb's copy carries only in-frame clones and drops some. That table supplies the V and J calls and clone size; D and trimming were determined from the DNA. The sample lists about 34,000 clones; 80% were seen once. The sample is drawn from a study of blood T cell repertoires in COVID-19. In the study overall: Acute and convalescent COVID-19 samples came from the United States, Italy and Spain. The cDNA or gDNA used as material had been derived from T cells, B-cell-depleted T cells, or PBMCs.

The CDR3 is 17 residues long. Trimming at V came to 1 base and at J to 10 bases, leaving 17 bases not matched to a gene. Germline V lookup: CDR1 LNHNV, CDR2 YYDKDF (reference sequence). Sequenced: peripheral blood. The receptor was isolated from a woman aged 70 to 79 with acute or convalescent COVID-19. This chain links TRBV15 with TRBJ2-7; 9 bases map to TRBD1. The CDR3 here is CATSRGYGQGKVVSQYF. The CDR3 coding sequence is TGTGCCACCAGCAGAGGATACGGACAGGGGAAGGTTGTGAGCCAGTACTTC.